These 7 T cell receptor beta chains came from one sample sequenced in a study of OX40 agonist ivuxolimab in advanced cancers. Only in-frame clones appear in the TCRdb table, and some are missing; sequencing was by immunoSEQ multiplex PCR. Seen here are around 150,000 clones, 85% to 95% observed once, and the top ten hold about 0.3%. Sequences were derived from CD4+ or CD8+ T cells sorted from blood, sampled in a trial of the OX40 agonist ivuxolimab. Receptors were obtained from an adult with an advanced solid tumor such as melanoma, head and neck, liver or kidney cancer.

This chain connects TRBV7-6 to TRBJ2-3, with 7 positions matching TRBD2. The germline gives CDR1 SGHVS, CDR2 FNYEAQ. Germline trimming cut 5 bases from V and 2 bases from J; bases unmatched to any gene: 4. This CDR3 spans 14 amino acids. For the CDR3, the DNA is TGTGCCAGCAGCGTGGGGGGGACCACAGATACGCAGTATTTT. Translation gives CASSVGGTTDTQYF.

This sequence joins TRBV13 and TRBJ2-2; no reliable D call. Trimming left V 0 bases short and J 4 bases short, with 12 bases between. Germline lookup yields CDR1 PRHDT and CDR2 FYEKMQ (reference sequence). The CDR3 consists of 16 residues. The CDR3 coding sequence is TGTGCCAGCAGCTTAGGCCTGACAAGCTCCACCGGGGAGCTGTTTTTT. Amino acid sequence: CASSLGLTSSTGELFF.

V is TRBV11-3 and J is TRBJ2-2; D may be TRBD1 (6 bases). The germline V and J ends were trimmed by 3 bases and 0 bases, with 17 bases remaining between them. The CDR3 contains 18 residues. Germline V lookup: CDR1 SGHNT, CDR2 YENEEA. The CDR3 loop is CASSFRGTGITNTGELFF. The CDR3 DNA follows: TGTGCCAGCAGCTTTAGGGGGACGGGAATAACGAACACCGGGGAGCTGTTTTTT.

The V call is TRBV6-1, the J call TRBJ1-1; D not resolved. CDR3 length: 11 residues. CDR1 and CDR2 from the germline V gene are MNHNS and SASEGT. V lost 6 bases, J lost 5 bases, and 7 bases lay in between. Here the CDR3 DNA reads TGTGCCAGCAGCCAAGGGACTGAAGCTTTCTTT. Its protein product is CASSQGTEAFF.

The J gene is TRBJ2-3, the V gene TRBV19; D is uncertain. Germline CDR1 and CDR2: LNHDA and SQIVND (reference sequence). The CDR3 is 17 residues long. V dropped 3 bases and J dropped 0 bases, with 16 bases sitting between them. CDR3 region: CASSIFTAVFSTDTQYF. DNA of the CDR3: TGTGCCAGTAGTATCTTTACGGCGGTTTTTAGCACAGATACGCAGTATTTT.

The chain carries TRBV5-1 and TRBJ1-1; D not certain. CDR1 is SGHRS, CDR2 YFSETQ, per germline. The CDR3 loop spans 16 amino acids. V was trimmed by 0 bases and J by 0 bases, leaving 12 bases between them. CDR3 in DNA: TGCGCCAGCAGCTTGGCCGCGGCGGGGTTGAACACTGAAGCTTTCTTT. Its protein product is CASSLAAAGLNTEAFF.

This clone was picked up one time. The chain is built from TRBV5-5 and TRBJ1-1; the D gene is possibly TRBD1 (5 bases). This CDR3 comprises 15 residues. Germline assignment: CDR1 SGHKS and CDR2 YYEKEE (reference sequence). Trimming shortened V by 6 bases and J by 0 bases, and 15 bases separated the two germline ends. CDR3 bases: TGTGCCAGCACCCTGGGCCCAGGGATGAACACTGAAGCTTTCTTT. This gives the protein CASTLGPGMNTEAFF. The whole variable domain, filled in from reference TRBV5-5 and TRBJ1-1, reads DAGVTQSPTHLIKTRGQQVTLRCSPISGHKSVSWYQQVLGQGPQFIFQYYEKEERGRGNFPDRFSARQFPNYSSELNVNALLLGDSALYLCASTLGPGMNTEAFFGQGTRLTVV.